These T cell receptor beta chains were read from a single sample in a study of beta chain features in type 1 diabetes. Produced via immunoSEQ multiplex PCR; TCRdb's table is partial and in-frame only. The repertoire includes hundreds of thousands of clones, 10% to 15% of them detected once, and 0.0095% to 0.011% sits in the top ten. The sample taken for sequencing was naive CD4+ T cells from blood. The source is a woman aged 18-29 years with type 1 diabetes. The CDR3 runs from the conserved cysteine through the conserved F or W. The D gene is left open where the match is weak. Some rows have no size entry. The others give once, few or many, or a class for an expanded clone.

v_gene: TRBV29-1; abundance: few; j_gene: TRBJ2-7; d_gene: TRBD1; CDR3aa: CSVCDRGGYEQYF; CDR3nt: TGCAGCGTCTGTGACAGGGGTGGATACGAGCAGTACTTC
v_gene: TRBV21-1; abundance: few; j_gene: TRBJ1-5; d_gene: NA; CDR3aa: CASSKEGPGKDQPQHF; CDR3nt: TGTGCCAGCAGCAAAGAAGGGCCAGGGAAGGACCAGCCCCAGCATTTT
v_gene: TRBV5-4; abundance: few; j_gene: TRBJ1-1; d_gene: NA; CDR3aa: CASSLTSQNTEAFF; CDR3nt: TGTGCCAGCAGCTTGACGTCACAGAACACTGAAGCTTTCTTT
v_gene: TRBV7-9; abundance: NA; j_gene: TRBJ2-4; d_gene: NA; CDR3aa: CASSLATQGSGNIQYF; CDR3nt: TGTGCCAGCAGCTTAGCAACGCAGGGTTCAGGAAACATTCAGTACTTC
v_gene: TRBV5-1; abundance: few; j_gene: TRBJ1-1; d_gene: NA; CDR3aa: CASSLRSILTNTEAFF; CDR3nt: TGCGCCAGCAGCTTGAGGAGTATACTAACCAACACTGAAGCTTTCTTT
v_gene: TRBV18; abundance: few; j_gene: TRBJ2-7; d_gene: TRBD1; CDR3aa: CASSPPGQDYEQYF; CDR3nt: TGTGCCAGCTCACCTCCGGGACAGGACTACGAGCAGTACTTC
v_gene: TRBV11-3; abundance: NA; j_gene: TRBJ2-6; d_gene: NA; CDR3aa: CASSLDRGSGANVLTF; CDR3nt: TGTGCCAGCAGCTTAGATCGCGGCTCTGGGGCCAACGTCCTGACTTTC
v_gene: TRBV30; abundance: NA; j_gene: TRBJ1-5; d_gene: NA; CDR3aa: CAWTRGGNEPQHF; CDR3nt: TGTGCCTGGACTCGGGGTGGGAATGAGCCCCAGCATTTT
v_gene: TRBV5-1; abundance: NA; j_gene: TRBJ2-4; d_gene: NA; CDR3aa: CASSLGTGTVGIQYF; CDR3nt: TGCGCCAGCAGCTTGGGAACCGGGACTGTAGGCATTCAGTACTTC
v_gene: TRBV19; abundance: NA; j_gene: TRBJ1-5; d_gene: NA; CDR3aa: CASRTPGVLRSQPQHF; CDR3nt: TGTGCCAGTAGGACCCCAGGGGTTCTGCGGAGTCAGCCCCAGCATTTT
v_gene: TRBV28; abundance: few; j_gene: TRBJ2-7; d_gene: TRBD1; CDR3aa: CASTETGVYEQYF; CDR3nt: TGTGCCAGCACTGAAACAGGGGTCTACGAGCAGTACTTC
v_gene: TRBV14; abundance: NA; j_gene: TRBJ2-2; d_gene: NA; CDR3aa: CASRPTRDNTGELFF; CDR3nt: TGTGCCAGCAGACCGACGAGGGATAACACCGGGGAGCTGTTTTTT
v_gene: TRBV5-4; abundance: NA; j_gene: TRBJ1-4; d_gene: NA; CDR3aa: CASSSSEVFGGNEKLFF; CDR3nt: TGTGCCAGCAGCTCCAGTGAGGTGTTTGGGGGGAATGAAAAACTGTTTTTT
v_gene: TRBV2; abundance: NA; j_gene: TRBJ2-3; d_gene: NA; CDR3aa: CASSQQGGADTQYF; CDR3nt: TGTGCCAGCAGTCAGCAAGGGGGGGCAGATACGCAGTATTTT
v_gene: TRBV19; abundance: NA; j_gene: TRBJ2-7; d_gene: TRBD2; CDR3aa: CASTGVAGDEQYF; CDR3nt: TGTGCCAGTACTGGAGTAGCGGGAGACGAGCAGTACTTC
v_gene: TRBV5-1; abundance: NA; j_gene: TRBJ1-1; d_gene: TRBD1; CDR3aa: CASSLWTGSNTEAFF; CDR3nt: TGCGCCAGCAGCCTATGGACAGGGTCGAACACTGAAGCTTTCTTT
v_gene: TRBV5-1; abundance: NA; j_gene: TRBJ2-1; d_gene: NA; CDR3aa: CASSSVPSSYNEQFF; CDR3nt: TGCGCCAGCAGCTCGGTCCCGAGCTCCTACAATGAGCAGTTCTTC